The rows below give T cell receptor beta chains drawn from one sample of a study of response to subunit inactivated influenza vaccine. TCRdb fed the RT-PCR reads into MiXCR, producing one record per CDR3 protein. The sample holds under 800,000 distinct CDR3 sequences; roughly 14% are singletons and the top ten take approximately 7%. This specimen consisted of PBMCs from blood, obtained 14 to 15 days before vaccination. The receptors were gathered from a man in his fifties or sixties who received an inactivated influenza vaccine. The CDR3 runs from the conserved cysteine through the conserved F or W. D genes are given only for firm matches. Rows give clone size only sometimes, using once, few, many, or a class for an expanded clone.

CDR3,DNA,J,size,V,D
CSAPVTSGIYNEQFF,TGCAGTGCTCCTGTGACTAGCGGAATCTACAATGAGCAGTTCTTC,TRBJ2-1,few,TRBV20-1,TRBD2
CASSSPQGPHTEAFF,TGTGCCAGCAGTTCCCCACAGGGGCCCCACACTGAAGCTTTCTTT,TRBJ1-1,few,TRBV28,TRBD1
CSATIEAGETQYF,TGCAGTGCTACCATAGAAGCCGGTGAGACCCAGTACTTC,TRBJ2-5,NA,TRBV20-1,NA
CAISRVGPGSGNTIYF,TGTGCCATCAGCAGAGTTGGACCAGGCTCTGGAAACACCATATATTTT,TRBJ1-3,many,TRBV10-3,NA
CASSSSGGGFYEQYF,TGTGCCAGCTCTTCGAGCGGGGGAGGATTCTACGAGCAGTACTTC,TRBJ2-7,NA,TRBV6-1,TRBD2
CASSTGTNGYTF,TGTGCCAGCAGCACCGGGACAAATGGCTACACCTTC,TRBJ1-2,NA,TRBV9,NA
CASSRGGTNTYNEQFF,TGTGCCAGCAGCCGAGGGGGGACTAATACCTACAATGAGCAGTTCTTC,TRBJ2-1,NA,TRBV7-3,NA
CASSFWSGTDTQYF,TGTGCCAGCAGTTTTTGGTCTGGGACAGATACGCAGTATTTT,TRBJ2-3,few,TRBV27,NA
CASSTRSNAGELFF,TGTGCCAGCAGCACGCGGTCAAATGCCGGGGAGCTGTTTTTT,TRBJ2-2,few,TRBV7-6,NA
CASSREDRAAYEQYF,TGTGCCAGCAGTCGGGAGGACAGGGCTGCCTACGAGCAGTACTTC,TRBJ2-7,NA,TRBV27,NA
CASSVYRVPTDTQYF,TGCGCCAGCAGTGTTTACAGGGTACCCACAGATACGCAGTATTTT,TRBJ2-3,NA,TRBV10-2,NA
CAWRAGTLTGELFF,TGTGCCTGGAGGGCAGGCACACTCACCGGGGAGCTGTTTTTT,TRBJ2-2,many,TRBV30,NA
CAISAWTGAYEQYF,TGTGCCATCAGTGCGTGGACAGGGGCCTACGAGCAGTACTTC,TRBJ2-7,NA,TRBV10-3,TRBD1
CASSSLSGLAEAYNEQFF,TGTGCCAGCAGTTCGCTTAGTGGACTAGCGGAAGCCTACAATGAGCAGTTCTTC,TRBJ2-1,few,TRBV27,TRBD2
CASSPRQPYNEQFF,TGTGCCAGCAGCCCGAGACAGCCATACAATGAGCAGTTCTTC,TRBJ2-1,NA,TRBV11-2,NA
CSALRGGGNQPQHF,TGCAGTGCTCTCAGGGGGGGAGGCAATCAGCCCCAGCATTTT,TRBJ1-5,few,TRBV20-1,TRBD1
CSARDSGLGTGVLFF,TGCAGTGCTAGAGATTCAGGGCTTGGTACCGGGGTGCTGTTTTTT,TRBJ2-2,NA,TRBV20-1,NA
CASSPQASRNEQFF,TGTGCCAGCTCACCACAGGCTAGCCGGAATGAGCAGTTCTTC,TRBJ2-1,NA,TRBV18,NA
CASSSRTYSLTDTQYF,TGTGCCAGCAGCTCCCGGACGTATTCCCTCACAGATACGCAGTATTTT,TRBJ2-3,NA,TRBV7-3,NA
CASSLRRVAMGEQYF,TGTGCCAGCAGCCTGAGGAGGGTAGCGATGGGCGAGCAGTACTTC,TRBJ2-7,few,TRBV2,NA
CASSPITASGNTIYF,TGTGCCAGCAGCCCGATAACAGCTTCTGGAAACACCATATATTTT,TRBJ1-3,few,TRBV7-9,NA
CASSQGGGRDTQYF,TGCGCCAGCAGCCAGGGTGGAGGCAGAGATACGCAGTATTTT,TRBJ2-3,NA,TRBV4-3,NA
CSASGGHSNQPQHF,TGCAGTGCTTCCGGGGGGCATAGCAATCAGCCCCAGCATTTT,TRBJ1-5,few,TRBV20-1,NA
CAIREDRVGNEQFF,TGTGCCATCAGGGAGGACAGGGTAGGCAATGAGCAGTTCTTC,TRBJ2-1,NA,TRBV10-3,TRBD1
CASSQVGVERAFF,TGTGCCAGCAGCCAGGTGGGGGTCGAACGAGCTTTCTTT,TRBJ1-1,few,TRBV3-1,NA
CASSQTQITYEQYF,TGCGCCAGCAGCCAGACACAGATTACCTACGAGCAGTACTTC,TRBJ2-7,once,TRBV4-1,NA
CASSQDWGHQETQYF,TGTGCCAGCAGCCAAGATTGGGGGCACCAAGAGACCCAGTACTTC,TRBJ2-5,NA,TRBV3-1,NA
CASSPSGTGKYNEQFF,TGTGCCAGCTCACCGAGTGGGACAGGGAAATACAATGAGCAGTTCTTC,TRBJ2-1,few,TRBV18,TRBD1
CSARTGGWDSPLHF,TGCAGCGCTAGGACAGGGGGCTGGGATTCACCCCTCCACTTT,TRBJ1-6,few,TRBV29-1,TRBD1
CASSPGLPGELFF,TGTGCCAGCAGCCCAGGTCTTCCCGGGGAGCTGTTTTTT,TRBJ2-2,few,TRBV28,NA
CSARQWFVLARGPDTQYF,TGCAGTGCCCGCCAGTGGTTTGTTCTAGCGCGAGGGCCAGATACGCAGTATTTT,TRBJ2-3,NA,TRBV20-1,NA
CASSSNSGGLDEKLFF,TGTGCCAGCAGTTCGAACTCAGGGGGGCTGGATGAAAAACTGTTTTTT,TRBJ1-4,many,TRBV28,TRBD1
CASREAVNTGELFF,TGTGCCAGTAGGGAGGCAGTGAACACCGGGGAGCTGTTTTTT,TRBJ2-2,NA,TRBV19,NA
CASSIRGLYQPQHF,TGTGCCAGCAGTATTCGGGGGCTGTATCAGCCCCAGCATTTT,TRBJ1-5,few,TRBV6-1,NA
CASSLRASGGVTQYF,TGTGCCAGCAGCCTTAGGGCTAGCGGGGGGGTTACGCAGTATTTT,TRBJ2-3,NA,TRBV9,TRBD2
CAWSVMGALRQPQHF,TGTGCCTGGAGTGTAATGGGGGCTCTCAGACAGCCCCAGCATTTT,TRBJ1-5,few,TRBV30,NA
CSAPSTSYEQYF,TGCAGTGCTCCGAGTACCTCCTACGAGCAGTACTTC,TRBJ2-7,NA,TRBV20-1,NA
CSARPAGAETQYF,TGCAGTGCTAGACCAGCGGGAGCGGAGACCCAGTACTTC,TRBJ2-5,NA,TRBV20-1,TRBD2
CASSRDSGRSTDTQYF,TGTGCCAGTAGCCGGGATAGCGGGAGAAGCACAGATACGCAGTATTTT,TRBJ2-3,NA,TRBV19,TRBD2
CASSLSGLFVETQYF,TGTGCCAGCAGTTTATCGGGACTGTTCGTAGAGACCCAGTACTTC,TRBJ2-5,NA,TRBV27,NA
CASSPSELTGELLF,TGTGCCAGCAGTCCAAGTGAGCTCACCGGGGAGCTGCTTTTT,TRBJ2-2,NA,TRBV12-3/TRBV12-4,NA
CASSQVGDIDGYTF,TGTGCCAGCAGCCAAGTGGGGGACATCGATGGCTACACCTTC,TRBJ1-2,NA,TRBV3-1,NA
CASSRDTNEQFF,TGTGCCAGCTCACGGGACACCAATGAGCAGTTCTTC,TRBJ2-1,NA,TRBV18,NA
CASSQIPGTQETQYF,TGTGCCAGCTCACAAATTCCCGGGACCCAAGAGACCCAGTACTTC,TRBJ2-5,few,TRBV18,NA
CASSFDRSGTGELFF,TGTGCCAGCAGTTTCGACAGGTCTGGCACCGGGGAGCTGTTTTTT,TRBJ2-2,NA,TRBV6-5,NA
CASSLWVAGVDNEQFF,TGTGCCAGCAGTTTATGGGTAGCGGGAGTCGACAATGAGCAGTTCTTC,TRBJ2-1,few,TRBV27,TRBD2
CASSLSTAPLYEQYF,TGCGCCAGCAGCTTGTCGACTGCCCCTTTGTACGAGCAGTACTTC,TRBJ2-7,NA,TRBV5-1,NA
CATSTSGRVPTYNEQFF,TGTGCCACCAGTACTAGCGGGAGGGTCCCCACCTACAATGAGCAGTTCTTC,TRBJ2-1,few,TRBV24-1,TRBD2
CASSYGSGEQYF,TGTGCCAGCAGTTACGGCTCGGGGGAGCAGTACTTC,TRBJ2-7,NA,TRBV6-2/TRBV6-3,NA
CASALNEQFF,TGTGCCAGCGCCCTGAATGAGCAGTTCTTC,TRBJ2-1,NA,TRBV28,NA
CASSPRQGDLGEQYF,TGTGCCAGCTCACCTCGGCAGGGGGACCTAGGCGAGCAGTACTTC,TRBJ2-7,NA,TRBV18,TRBD1
CSASQLAGREQFF,TGCAGTGCTAGTCAACTAGCGGGGCGTGAGCAGTTCTTC,TRBJ2-1,NA,TRBV20-1,TRBD2
CASSQVGQDAYEQYF,TGTGCCAGCAGCCAAGTGGGACAGGACGCCTACGAGCAGTACTTC,TRBJ2-7,few,TRBV4-2,TRBD1
CSASQMMNTEAFF,TGCAGTGCTAGCCAGATGATGAACACTGAAGCTTTCTTT,TRBJ1-1,NA,TRBV20-1,NA
CASSPIVVTGELETQYF,TGTGCCAGCAGCCCTATAGTAGTTACAGGGGAATTGGAGACCCAGTACTTC,TRBJ2-5,NA,TRBV7-6,TRBD1
CASQPLAGGKNEQFF,TGTGCCAGCCAACCACTAGCGGGGGGGAAAAATGAGCAGTTCTTC,TRBJ2-1,NA,TRBV27,TRBD2
CASTETPGTGDTEAFF,TGTGCCAGCACCGAGACCCCCGGGACAGGAGACACTGAAGCTTTCTTT,TRBJ1-1,NA,TRBV6-2/TRBV6-3,TRBD1
CASSLNAGGEFQYF,TGTGCCAGCAGCTTAAATGCGGGAGGGGAATTCCAGTATTTT,TRBJ2-3,NA,TRBV7-6,TRBD2
CASTMGGRNTEAFF,TGTGCCAGCACCATGGGGGGAAGGAACACTGAAGCTTTCTTT,TRBJ1-1,few,TRBV28,NA
CASITGPTNTEAFF,TGTGCCAGCATCACCGGACCGACGAACACTGAAGCTTTCTTT,TRBJ1-1,NA,TRBV12-3/TRBV12-4,NA